This TCR beta chain was identified during a study of shared clonotypes between healthy human individuals (TCRdb year 2020). A note on the overall study: The cohort included three men and two women between 18 and 49 years of age. For each donor, CD4 naive and CD4 memory were each given three plates, CD8 naive was given two plates, and CD8 memory was given one plate. To estimate repertoire size and how much clonotype sharing occurs between individuals, the study deeply sequenced the blood TCR repertoires of several healthy adults. Different laboratories and diverse techniques were used to prepare libraries and sequence TCR repertoires, to increase sequencing depth and limit assay-specific biases. Between about 0.85 and 9.5 billion PBMCs per donor were obtained by leukapheresis. The paper as a whole reports these results and caveats: Because the study included a small number of donors, the genetic and exposure-history diversity represented was limited. Sampling was restricted to blood, and TCR repertoires in tissues likely differ from the TCR repertoires found in blood. When several donors were compared, the shared fraction of clonotypes was around 4.6% for naive CD4, roughly 3.4% for naive CD8, more than 2% for memory CD4, and approximately 0.4% for memory CD8. Incomplete sequencing was indicated by rarefaction of sorted-subset datasets, despite the large sequencing depth. Pairwise subsampling indicated that sequencing depth was expected to affect the degree of clonotype sharing among donors. Naive subsets generally had larger estimated clonotype richness than memory subsets. Compared with non-shared clonotypes, clonotypes shared by all four sorted-subset donors had higher generation probabilities.

TCR CDR3 regions were amplified from genomic DNA by multiplex PCR using the deep immunoSEQ assay. Extracted genomic DNA from each cell subset was distributed evenly across all wells of several immunoSEQ 96-well plates, and each plate was treated as a replicate. Each replicate PCR for sorted subsets received about 0.2 ug genomic DNA, equal to some 32,000 T cell genomes. Purified libraries were measured with a Qubit 3.0 fluorometer, size-checked on a Bioanalyzer 2100, and measured again with the KAPA Library Quantification kit. Every immunoSEQ 96-well plate was sequenced on a separate single-read 150-cycle Illumina NextSeq 550 flow cell. The source study handled its data this way. The immunoSEQ output contained only junctional sequences without quality scores, so filtering could not match that applied to full-length reads. To assign V/J genes and CDR3, sequences were annotated using PyIR, a Python wrapper for IgBLAST v1.9, with IMGT germline references. Reads were removed for weak V/J assignments (E-value above 1e-6), missing CDR3, stop codons, out-of-frame junctions, or ambiguous translated residues. V3J clonotypes were defined by identical inferred V gene, J gene, and CDR3 amino acid sequence. To compute the percentage overlap between repertoires, the number of shared unique clonotypes was divided by the size of the smaller repertoire. Richness of each repertoire was evaluated using RTK rarefaction, the Chao1 estimator, and Recon v2.1 estimates of unobserved clonotypes. Generation probabilities for all TCRbeta clonotypes obtained by the gDNA method from a few donors were computed using OLGA. TCRdb took over this immuneACCESS table, retaining in-frame rearrangements with V and J assigned. Such tables are incomplete; in checked studies, under half of the missing clones stem from an unresolved V gene, and the remainder is unexplained. V, J and clone size were drawn from that table, and D and trimming were deduced from the DNA. Across this sample there are 2 million to 2.5 million clones, with 93% seen only once. The ten largest clones add up to 0.35% to 0.5% of the sample.

Based on the germline V gene, the CDR1 and CDR2 sequences are MRHNA and SNTAGT. Clipping removes 2 bases from V and 3 bases from J, with 13 as the unmatched junction base count. Spanning cysteine to phenylalanine, the CDR3 consists of 20 amino acids. The entry retains the CDR3 DNA only, 60 bases that are in frame from base 1. Healthy HIV-negative adults with no recently reported acute infections or vaccinations were included as donors. Only Caucasian adults living in Nashville, Tennessee, USA were represented among the donors. CD4+ T cells were enriched by magnetic negative selection; naive cells were then positively selected on CD45RA, and the negative fraction formed the memory subset. Blood was collected by leukapheresis, and PBMCs were isolated by Ficoll-Histopaque density gradient centrifugation and then cryopreserved in liquid nitrogen vapor phase. Analytical flow cytometry was used to check the purity and quantity of each magnetically sorted T cell population. From each sorted fraction, genomic DNA was isolated and quantified by UV absorbance on a Nanodrop 2000c.

Comment on this clone: It has no known antigen specificity. No base quality information exists; no much larger clone differs at one position.

Sequencing input: naive CD4+ T cells from PBMCs. Read against the paper, the sample's cell subset or site label means: CD45RA+ positively selected. The TCR sequence derives from a man younger than 35 in good health. Some clones in this sample may be carry-over from other donors' samples. This chain is built from TRBV6-4 and TRBJ2-1, with 13 bases matching TRBD2. CDR3 reads: CASSDLTSGRASSYYNEQFF. The DNA reads TGTGCCAGCAGTGACCTAACTAGCGGGAGGGCCAGCTCCTACTACAATGAGCAGTTCTTC.